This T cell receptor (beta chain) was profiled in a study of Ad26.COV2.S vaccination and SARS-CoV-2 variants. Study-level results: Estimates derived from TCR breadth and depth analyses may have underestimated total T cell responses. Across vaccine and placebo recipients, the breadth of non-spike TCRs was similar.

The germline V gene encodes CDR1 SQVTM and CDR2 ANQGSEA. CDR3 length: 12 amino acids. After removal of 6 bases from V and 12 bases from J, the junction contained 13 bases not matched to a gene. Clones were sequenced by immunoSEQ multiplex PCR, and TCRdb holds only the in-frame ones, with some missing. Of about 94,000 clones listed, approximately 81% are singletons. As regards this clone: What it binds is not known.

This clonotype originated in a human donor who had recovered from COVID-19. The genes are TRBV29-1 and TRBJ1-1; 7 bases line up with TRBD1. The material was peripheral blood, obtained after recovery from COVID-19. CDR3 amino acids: CSVIEGAPTPFF. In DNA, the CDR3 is TGCAGCGTCATAGAGGGGGCCCCTACACCTTTCTTT.